The clone carrying this T cell receptor beta chain was seen a few times. Generated by immunoSEQ multiplex PCR, the TCRdb table keeps only in-frame clones and is missing some. This sample has approximately 2,300,000 clones; 85% to 95% occur once, and the top ten carry around 0.4%. This record comes from a study of shared clonotypes between healthy human individuals. This CDR3 spans 12 amino acids. The germline V gene has CDR1 GTSNPN and CDR2 SVGIG (reference sequence). Trimming removed 3 bases from V and 6 bases from J, with 9 bases in between. The genes are TRBV30 and TRBJ1-5; possible D gene TRBD1, 6 bases. Sample: naive CD4+ T cells from PBMCs. This sample's subset: CD45RA+ positively selected. The TCR sequence derives from a man aged 18 to 29 in good health. Some clones in this sample may be carry-over from other donors' samples. The CDR3 loop reads CAWSEGGQPQHF. The CDR3 nucleotides read TGTGCCTGGAGCGAGGGGGGTCAGCCCCAGCATTTT.